The clone carrying this T cell receptor beta chain was picked up many times. The data were obtained in a study of T cell repertoires in cytomegalovirus infection. TCRdb redid the calling of the reads with MiXCR, one entry per CDR3 protein. The sample contains roughly 720,000 distinct CDR3 sequences, about a third of which appear only once. V lost 8 bases and J lost 5; bases outside the gene matches: 9. Germline loops: CDR1 SGHVS, CDR2 FQNEAQ. This CDR3 contains 13 residues. This chain connects TRBV7-8 to TRBJ2-7, with TRBD2 identical over 7 bases. The TCR sequence derives from a human donor in good health (CMV status not recorded). Some clones in this sample may be carry-over from other donors' samples. Input material: PBMCs. The CDR3 spells CASLREGSDEQYF. The CDR3, as DNA: TGTGCCAGCCTGAGGGAGGGTAGCGACGAGCAGTACTTC.